This passage covers 19 T cell receptor beta chains from one sample sequenced in a study of identical twins. A single record per CDR3 protein comes from TCRdb applying MiXCR to the 5' RACE reads. Of under 300,000 distinct CDR3 sequences in the sample, roughly 13% were seen once. The same data also went into a second study, on yellow fever vaccine responses in identical twins.

The sequencing input was memory (CD45RO+) T cells sorted from blood. All receptors come from a young woman in good health.

The sample holds many counts of this clonotype. The gene calls are TRBV6-6 and TRBJ2-1; D not certain. Germline-derived CDR1 and CDR2 are MNHNY and SVGAGI (reference sequence). Trimming left V 6 bases short and J 6 bases short, with 15 bases between. This CDR3 is 14 amino acids long. CDR3 nucleotides: TGTGCCAGCAGCGCCACTGAGCTCTCCAATGAGCAGTTCTTC. Translating it yields CASSATELSNEQFF.

In its sample, this clonotype was seen many times. V gene TRBV6-4 combines with J gene TRBJ2-2; tentatively, D is TRBD2 (6 bases). Germline CDR1 reads MRHNA; CDR2 reads SNTAGT. This CDR3 has 13 residues. With 3 bases removed from V and 4 bases from J, the gap between germline ends came to 6 bases. Here the CDR3 DNA reads TGTGCCAGCAGTGAGACTAGCACCGGGGAGCTGTTTTTT. Translating it yields CASSETSTGELFF.

The J gene is TRBJ2-5, the V gene TRBV7-9, with 10 bases lining up with TRBD2. From germline, CDR1 is SEHNR and CDR2 FQNEAQ (reference sequence). J gave up 2 bases and V 0 bases, and 6 bases lay outside the gene matches. The CDR3 covers 17 residues. The CDR3 spells CASSLALAGVGQETQYF. In DNA, the CDR3 is TGTGCCAGCAGCTTAGCCCTAGCGGGAGTCGGGCAAGAGACCCAGTACTTC. Full variable domain (remainder filled in from reference TRBV7-9 and TRBJ2-5): DTGVSQNPRHKITKRGQNVTFRCDPISEHNRLYWYRQTLGQGPEFLTYFQNEAQLEKSRLLSDRFSAERPKGSFSTLEIQRTEQGDSAMYLCASSLALAGVGQETQYFGPGTRLLVL.

This clonotype was detected ten times or more. The rearrangement links TRBV4-3 to TRBJ2-7; the D is unclear. The V end lost 0 bases, the J end lost 0 bases, and 9 bases lay between the germline ends. CDR1 and CDR2 from the germline V gene are LGHNA and YSLEER. This CDR3 has 15 residues. The CDR3 is CASSQDFGSSYEQYF. DNA for the CDR3: TGCGCCAGCAGCCAAGATTTCGGAAGCTCCTACGAGCAGTACTTC.

This clonotype has a handful of counts. The rearrangement joins TRBV29-1 to TRBJ2-3, with TRBD1 as a possible D gene (5 bases). V was shortened by 7 bases and J by 2 bases, with 19 bases between the two germline ends. The germline V gene has CDR1 SQVTM and CDR2 ANQGSEA. The CDR3 spans 15 residues. CDR3 loop: CSARRGRTLTDTQYF. CDR3 nucleotides: TGCAGCGCCCGAAGGGGCCGGACCCTCACAGATACGCAGTATTTT.

The chain has TRBV6-2 or TRBV6-3 and TRBJ2-7; 11 bases fit TRBD2. The CDR3 consists of 15 residues. V was pared by 6 bases and J by 1 base, with 5 bases of the junction left unmatched. The V gene's germline CDR1 is MNHEY and CDR2 SVGEGT. Written as DNA, the CDR3 is TGTGCCAGCAGGGACAGACTAGCGGGATCCTACGAGCAGTACTTC. Protein sequence: CASRDRLAGSYEQYF.

The chain combines TRBV25-1 with TRBJ2-5; D gene unclear. Germline V lookup: CDR1 MGHDK, CDR2 SYGVNS. V lost 2 bases, J lost 5 bases, and 6 bases lay in between. The CDR3 is made up of 12 amino acids. CDR3 DNA: TGTGCCAGCAGTGAACAATTCGAGACCCAGTACTTC. This codes for CASSEQFETQYF.

The rearrangement links TRBV20-1 to TRBJ1-1; 8 bases fit TRBD1. The CDR3 is 14 amino acids. CDR1 DFQATT and CDR2 SNEGSKA come from the germline V gene (reference sequence). V lost 6 bases, J lost 1 base, and 7 bases stayed unmatched. The CDR3 DNA reads as TGCAGTGCCCCGGACAGGGTACGGAACACTGAAGCTTTCTTT. This codes for CSAPDRVRNTEAFF.

This clonotype was seen more than once but under ten times. The chain joins TRBV3-1 to TRBJ1-3; 7 bases align to TRBD1. This CDR3 comprises 15 residues. J gave up 4 bases and V 2 bases, and 5 bases lay outside the gene matches. Germline values: CDR1 LGHDT, CDR2 YNNKEL (reference sequence). CDR3 region: CASSQRQGRGNTIYF. The CDR3 DNA follows: TGTGCCAGCAGCCAACGACAGGGCCGAGGAAACACCATATATTTT.

This rearrangement joins TRBV12-3 or TRBV12-4 to TRBJ2-7; D unresolved. This CDR3 contains 14 residues. V was shortened by 3 bases and J by 0 bases, with 9 bases between the two germline ends. The CDR3 DNA is TGTGCCAGCAGTTTCCGGCGAAGCTCCTACGAGCAGTACTTC. Translation: CASSFRRSSYEQYF.

This clonotype was observed a handful of times. This chain connects TRBV3-1 to TRBJ1-2, with D unclear. This CDR3 contains 12 residues. Trimming took off 6 bases at V and 7 bases at J, with 12 bases between the two ends. The V gene's germline CDR1 is LGHDT and CDR2 YNNKEL (reference sequence). The CDR3 loop is CASSHLDGGYTF. The DNA for the CDR3 is TGTGCCAGCAGTCATCTAGACGGTGGCTACACCTTC.

The genes are TRBV10-3 and TRBJ2-7; TRBD2 is a possible D gene (6 bases). Trimming shortened V by 6 bases and J by 1 base, and 16 bases separated the two germline ends. Germline loops: CDR1 ENHRY, CDR2 SYGVKD. This CDR3 region has 15 residues. In DNA, the CDR3 is TGTGCCATCAGCCTATCGGGGGAGGCTTCCTACGAGCAGTACTTC. Residues: CAISLSGEASYEQYF.

This chain joins TRBV5-1 and TRBJ2-5; D might be TRBD1 or TRBD2, each matching 5 bases. The CDR3 is 13 amino acids. Germline values: CDR1 SGHRS, CDR2 YFSETQ. The V gene lost 5 bases and the J gene lost 4 bases, with 12 bases spanning the gap. CDR3 sequence reads: CASRLEGRETQYF. CDR3 DNA sequence: TGCGCCAGCAGATTAGAGGGGCGAGAGACCCAGTACTTC.

This clonotype was seen many times. This rearrangement joins TRBV5-4 to TRBJ2-2; D not certain. Germline CDR1 SGHNT, CDR2 YYREEE (reference sequence). Trimming pared 1 base from V and 5 bases from J, leaving 9 bases between. This CDR3 contains 14 residues. The CDR3 is CASSLYTQTGELFF. CDR3 nucleotide sequence: TGTGCCAGCAGCTTGTATACACAGACCGGGGAGCTGTTTTTT. Combining the CDR3 with reference TRBV5-4 and TRBJ2-2 gives the whole variable domain ETGVTQSPTHLIKTRGQQVTLRCSSQSGHNTVSWYQQALGQGPQFIFQYYREEENGRGNFPPRFSGLQFPNYSSELNVNALELDDSALYLCASSLYTQTGELFFGEGSRLTVL.

The V gene is TRBV4-2, the J gene TRBJ2-7, with no clear D. V was clipped by 0 bases and J by 4 bases, with 13 bases between them. Germline V CDR1 and CDR2: LGHNA, YNFKEQ. This CDR3 is 15 amino acids long. CDR3 in DNA: TGTGCCAGCAGCCAAGATTATTCCTCGTATTACGAGCAGTACTTC. Protein: CASSQDYSSYYEQYF.

This clonotype was counted between two and nine times. The rearrangement links TRBV7-9 to TRBJ1-5, with 8 nucleotides matching TRBD1. The length of the CDR3 is 14 residues. The germline CDR1 and CDR2 sequences are SEHNR and FQNEAQ (reference sequence). Germline trimming cut 4 bases from V and 5 bases from J; bases unmatched to any gene: 4. In DNA, the CDR3 is TGTGCCAGCAGCTCGACAGGGGTGTATCAGCCCCAGCATTTT. It codes for CASSSTGVYQPQHF.

The V gene is TRBV20-1, the J gene TRBJ2-3, with TRBD2 matching over 14 bases. The CDR3 contains 15 residues. Germline V gene sequence: CDR1 DFQATT, CDR2 SNEGSKA (reference sequence). Losses at the gene ends were 6 bases for V and 6 bases for J; bases not matched to a gene: 8. Written as DNA, the CDR3 is TGCAGTGCCCCAGGACTAGCGGGGGGATGGGATACGCAGTATTTT. It encodes CSAPGLAGGWDTQYF.

This clonotype turned up a few times. The rearrangement links TRBV15 to TRBJ2-5; a weak D match, TRBD2 (6 bases). The V and J ends lost 0 bases and 2 bases respectively, with 13 bases between them. In germline, CDR1 is LNHNV, CDR2 YYDKDF (reference sequence). The length of the CDR3 is 16 residues. The CDR3: CATSREYGGGQETQYF. The CDR3 nucleotides are TGTGCCACCAGCAGAGAATACGGGGGTGGACAAGAGACCCAGTACTTC.

The chain uses TRBV30 and TRBJ2-7; maybe TRBD2 (5 bases). CDR1 and CDR2 (germline): GTSNPN, SVGIG (reference sequence). Trimming removed 4 bases from V and 9 bases from J, with 25 bases in between. The length of the CDR3 is 15 residues. The CDR3 region is CAWTPLSGLVSGQYF. For the CDR3, the DNA is TGTGCCTGGACCCCACTCAGCGGACTGGTGTCTGGGCAGTACTTC.